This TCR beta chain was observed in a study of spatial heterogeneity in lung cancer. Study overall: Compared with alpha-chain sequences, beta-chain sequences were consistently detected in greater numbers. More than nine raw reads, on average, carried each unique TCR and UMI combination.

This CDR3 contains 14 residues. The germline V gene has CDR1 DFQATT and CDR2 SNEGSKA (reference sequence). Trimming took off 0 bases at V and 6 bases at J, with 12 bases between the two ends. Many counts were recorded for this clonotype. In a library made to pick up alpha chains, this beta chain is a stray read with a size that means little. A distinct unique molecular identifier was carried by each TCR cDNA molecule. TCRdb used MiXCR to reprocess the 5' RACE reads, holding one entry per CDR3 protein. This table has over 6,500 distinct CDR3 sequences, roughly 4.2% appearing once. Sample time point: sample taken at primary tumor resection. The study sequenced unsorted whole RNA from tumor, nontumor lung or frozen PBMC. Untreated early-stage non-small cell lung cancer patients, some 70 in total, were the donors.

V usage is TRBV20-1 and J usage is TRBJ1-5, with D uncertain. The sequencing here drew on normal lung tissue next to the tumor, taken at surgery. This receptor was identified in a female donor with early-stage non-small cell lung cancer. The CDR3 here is CSARDRSWGQPQHF. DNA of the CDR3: TGCAGTGCTAGAGATCGGTCATGGGGTCAGCCCCAGCATTTT.